This T cell receptor beta chain was obtained from a study of blood T cell repertoires in COVID-19. This table comes from immunoSEQ multiplex PCR, and its TCRdb copy is limited to in-frame clones, with some not included. Of 350,000 to 450,000 clones detected, around 87% appear once; the ten largest clones hold roughly 3.1%. This CDR3 comprises 17 residues. The junction had 10 bases not matched to a gene; V was cut back by 0 bases and J by 3 bases. Germline loops: CDR1 SGHAT, CDR2 FQNNGV. This clonotype was obtained from a human donor in a cohort sampled during active COVID-19. This chain uses TRBV11-2 with TRBJ1-1; 7 bases agree with TRBD1. The material sequenced was peripheral blood. CDR3 nucleotide sequence: TGTGCCAGCAGCTTAGATCTTGCGACAGGGACTGACACTGAAGCTTTCTTT. Its protein product is CASSLDLATGTDTEAFF.